One and the same sample provided the 6 T cell receptor beta chains below, sequenced in a study of control samples from healthy donors and cancer patients. Profiled with immunoSEQ multiplex PCR; TCRdb holds only in-frame clones, not every one. This table has roughly 99,000 clones, approximately 78% appearing once. Sequenced material: blood. The receptors originated from a man in his 60s in good health.

The rearrangement joins TRBV11-3 to TRBJ2-7; D is undetermined. Trimming took 0 bases from V and 7 from J, leaving 7 bases between them. Germline values: CDR1 SGHNT, CDR2 YENEEA. This CDR3 comprises 12 residues. The CDR3 protein is CASSLDGREQYF. The DNA for the CDR3 is TGTGCCAGCAGCTTAGACGGTCGGGAGCAGTACTTC.

The CDR3 DNA is TGTGCCTGGAGTGAAGGGACAGGTGGAGATTCACCCCTCCACTTT. Its protein is CAWSEGTGGDSPLHF. The J gene is TRBJ1-6, the V gene TRBV30; the match to TRBD1 covers 8 bases. This CDR3 contains 15 residues. V trimming: 1 base; J trimming: 8 bases; junction bases outside the gene matches: 7. Per the germline V gene, CDR1 is GTSNPN and CDR2 is SVGIG (reference sequence).

This clone came up a few times. The chain combines TRBV5-6 with TRBJ1-3; TRBD1 might be the D (6 bases). The ends were cut back, 2 bases at V and 0 bases at J, with 15 bases in the middle. This CDR3 is 17 amino acids long. The germline V gene encodes CDR1 SGHDT and CDR2 YYEEEE. The CDR3 sequence: CASSLPGHQSSGNTIYF. CDR3 bases: TGTGCCAGCAGCTTACCGGGACATCAGAGCTCTGGAAACACCATATATTTT.

CDR3 sequence reads: CASTLGQGRVNTEAFF. In DNA, the CDR3 is TGTGCCAGCACCTTGGGACAGGGAAGGGTGAACACTGAAGCTTTCTTT. The V and J genes are TRBV7-8 and TRBJ1-1; 9 bases line up with TRBD1. The germline V gene encodes CDR1 SGHVS and CDR2 FQNEAQ. J was trimmed by 0 bases and V by 7 bases; bases with no gene match: 9. CDR3 length: 16 amino acids.

The V gene is TRBV13, the J gene TRBJ2-6; 9 bases fit TRBD1. Germline CDR1 PRHDT, CDR2 FYEKMQ (reference sequence). There are 19 residues in the CDR3. V lost 4 bases to trimming and J lost 2 bases; unmatched junction nucleotides: 12. The CDR3 is CASSSARRTGVPGANVLTF. The CDR3 DNA reads TGTGCCAGCAGCTCGGCACGCCGGACAGGGGTTCCTGGGGCCAACGTCCTGACTTTC.

The gene calls are TRBV27 and TRBJ2-7; maybe TRBD2 (6 bases). V lost 0 bases and J 7 bases, leaving 7 bases between the germline ends. In germline, CDR1 is MNHEY, CDR2 SMNVEV (reference sequence). CDR3 size: 12 residues. The CDR3 DNA is TGTGCCAGCAGTTTATCAGGGAGGGAGCAGTACTTC. Its protein is CASSLSGREQYF.